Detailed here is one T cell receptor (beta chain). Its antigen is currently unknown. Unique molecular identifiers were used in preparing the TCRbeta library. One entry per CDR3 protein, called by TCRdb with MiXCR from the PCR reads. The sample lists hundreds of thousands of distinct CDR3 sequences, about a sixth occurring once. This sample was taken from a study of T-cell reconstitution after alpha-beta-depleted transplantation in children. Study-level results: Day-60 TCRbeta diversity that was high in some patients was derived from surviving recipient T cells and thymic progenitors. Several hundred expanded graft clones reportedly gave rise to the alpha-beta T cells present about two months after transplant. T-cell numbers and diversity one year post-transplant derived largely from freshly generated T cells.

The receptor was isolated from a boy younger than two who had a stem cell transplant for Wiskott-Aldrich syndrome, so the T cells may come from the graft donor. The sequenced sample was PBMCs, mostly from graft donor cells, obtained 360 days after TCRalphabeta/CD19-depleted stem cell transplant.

The CDR3: CASSLTYETDTQYF. DNA for the CDR3: TGTGCCAGCAGCTTAACCTATGAAACAGATACGCAGTATTTT. The rearrangement joins TRBV7-2 to TRBJ2-3; D uncertain. Looked up from germline, CDR1 is SGHTA and CDR2 is FQGNSA. Trimming pared 2 bases from V and 3 bases from J, leaving 9 bases between. The CDR3 is 14 amino acids.